This entry lists 21 T cell receptor beta chains sequenced from one sample in a study of blood T cell repertoires in COVID-19. Data came from immunoSEQ multiplex PCR; TCRdb stores just in-frame clones and leaves some out. Among about 140,000 clones listed, more than 75% were seen once. Sample: PBMCs or T cells enriched from blood (not recorded which). The receptors were sampled from a woman between 50 and 59 years old who had recovered from COVID-19.

The chain employs TRBV5-1 and TRBJ2-7, with a possible D match to TRBD2 (6 bases). Trimming removed 4 bases at V and 0 bases at J, with 11 bases between. Germline CDR1 is SGHRS and CDR2 is YFSETQ. The length of the CDR3 is 14 residues. The CDR3 spells CASSPAGTSYEQYV. The CDR3 region has the DNA TGCGCCAGCAGCCCAGCGGGCACCTCCTACGAGCAGTACGTC.

This rearrangement joins TRBV5-1 to TRBJ1-1; the D is unclear. The CDR3 extends over 13 amino acids. Looked up from germline, CDR1 is SGHRS and CDR2 is YFSETQ. The V end was cut by 0 bases, the J end by 5 bases, with 8 bases between. The CDR3 sequence is CASSLVRGTEAFF. The CDR3 DNA is TGCGCCAGCAGCTTGGTACGGGGAACTGAAGCTTTCTTT.

CDR3 DNA sequence: TGTGCCAGCAGTTTATTGCGGGGGCAGGACACCGGGGAGCTGTTTTTT. Its translation: CASSLLRGQDTGELFF. The rearrangement uses TRBV27 and TRBJ2-2; TRBD2 is a possible D gene (7 bases). Deletions cut 1 base from V and 3 bases from J, with 12 bases between. The length of the CDR3 is 16 residues. Germline V gives CDR1 MNHEY, CDR2 SMNVEV (reference sequence).

The rearrangement uses TRBV2 and TRBJ2-7; tentative D call: TRBD1 (6 bases). This CDR3 is built from 13 residues. Trimming took 4 bases from V and 6 from J, leaving 13 bases between them. Looked up from germline, CDR1 is SNHLY and CDR2 is FYNNEI. The CDR3 sequence: CASSAAGAAEQYF. The CDR3 coding sequence is TGTGCCAGCAGTGCTGCAGGGGCAGCCGAGCAGTACTTC.

J is TRBJ2-7 and V is TRBV21-1; the DNA was not compared with TRBD2, the D call given in the table. TRBV21-1 is listed as a pseudogene. The CDR3 spans 13 residues. CDR3 sequence reads: CASSKDAPGEQYF. In nucleotides, the CDR3 is TGTGCCAGCAGCAAAGATGCTCCGGGGGAGCAGTACTTC.

The V call is TRBV18, the J call TRBJ2-2; perhaps TRBD1 as D (6 bases). The ends were cut back, 5 bases at V and 3 bases at J, with 13 bases in the middle. CDR1 is KGHSH and CDR2 is LQKENI in the germline V gene. This CDR3 has 15 amino acids. This CDR3 reads CASSTLQGDTGELFF. The CDR3 coding sequence is TGTGCCAGCTCAACCCTACAGGGTGACACCGGGGAGCTGTTTTTT.

The chain joins TRBV11-3 to TRBJ2-2, with D possibly TRBD2 on 5 matching bases. Germline V gene sequence: CDR1 SGHNT, CDR2 YENEEA. Trimming shortened V by 5 bases and J by 4 bases, and 8 bases separated the two germline ends. This CDR3 comprises 13 residues. The CDR3 loop reads CASSRGGTGELFF. The CDR3 region has the DNA TGTGCCAGCAGCCGGGGTGGCACCGGGGAGCTGTTTTTT.

This clone appeared a few times. This rearrangement joins TRBV7-2 to TRBJ1-1; D may be TRBD1 (5 bases). The V gene lost 5 bases and the J gene lost 1 base, with 11 bases spanning the gap. Germline CDR1 SGHTA, CDR2 FQGNSA. This CDR3 region has 14 residues. The CDR3 sequence: CASSRDRANTEAFF. CDR3 coding DNA: TGTGCCAGCAGCAGAGACAGAGCGAACACTGAAGCTTTCTTT.

The rearrangement joins TRBV7-9 to TRBJ1-6; 10 bases fit TRBD1. J was trimmed by 7 bases and V by 7 bases; bases with no gene match: 7. Germline-derived CDR1 and CDR2 are SEHNR and FQNEAQ (reference sequence). This CDR3 comprises 15 residues. Here the CDR3 DNA reads TGTGCCAGCACCCGTGGACAGGGGGGAAATTCACCCCTCCACTTT. Translating it yields CASTRGQGGNSPLHF. Full variable domain (remainder filled in from reference TRBV7-9 and TRBJ1-6): DTGVSQNPRHKITKRGQNVTFRCDPISEHNRLYWYRQTLGQGPEFLTYFQNEAQLEKSRLLSDRFSAERPKGSFSTLEIQRTEQGDSAMYLCASTRGQGGNSPLHFGNGTRLTVT.

The chain carries TRBV7-3 and TRBJ2-1; the match to TRBD1 covers 7 bases. CDR3 size: 12 residues. The germline V gene encodes CDR1 SGHTA and CDR2 FQGTGA. V shed 8 bases and J 3 bases; nucleotides not matched to a gene: 1. CDR3 coding DNA: TGTGCCAGCGGACAGGACTACAATGAGCAGTTCTTC. It specifies CASGQDYNEQFF.

The chain links TRBV10-3 to TRBJ2-1, with TRBD1 as a possible D gene (5 bases). Deletions cut 4 bases from V and 4 bases from J, with 5 bases between. Looked up from germline, CDR1 is ENHRY and CDR2 is SYGVKD. This CDR3 contains 12 residues. The CDR3 DNA reads as TGTGCCATCAGTGGACAGTACAATGAGCAGTTCTTC. Translation gives CAISGQYNEQFF.

The rearrangement links TRBV13 to TRBJ2-7; TRBD1 aligns across 9 bases. CDR3 length: 15 residues. V was clipped by 4 bases and J by 3 bases; unmatched bases: 7. The germline CDR1 and CDR2 sequences are PRHDT and FYEKMQ (reference sequence). CDR3 in amino acids: CASSSAGTGYYEQYF. CDR3 nucleotides: TGTGCCAGCAGCTCGGCCGGGACAGGGTACTACGAGCAGTACTTC.

This clone has more than one count but fewer than ten. The chain uses TRBV6-1 and TRBJ2-7, with 8 bases identical to TRBD2. V was clipped by 0 bases and J by 2 bases; unmatched bases: 3. The CDR3 sequence is 15 residues long. Germline assignment: CDR1 MNHNS and CDR2 SASEGT. The CDR3 sequence is CASSEALRGAYEQYF. The CDR3 DNA is TGTGCCAGCAGTGAAGCATTGCGGGGGGCCTACGAGCAGTACTTC.

As to this clone: Distinct nucleotide sequences in the sample also encode this CDR3. V gene TRBV11-2 combines with J gene TRBJ2-1; 9 bases line up with TRBD2. The CDR3 consists of 15 residues. J lost 4 bases, V lost 3 bases, and 4 bases had no gene match. Germline V CDR1 and CDR2: SGHAT, FQNNGV. The CDR3 loop reads CASSFSGGGYNEQFF. The CDR3 DNA reads as TGTGCCAGCAGCTTTAGCGGGGGTGGGTACAATGAGCAGTTCTTC.

This clone came up once. The chain couples TRBV21-1 to TRBJ1-1. TRBV21-1 is tagged as a pseudogene. This CDR3 has 15 residues. CDR3: CASSKVRRDLDEAFF. DNA for the CDR3: TGTGCCAGCAGCAAAGTTCGTCGGGATCTCGATGAAGCTTTCTTT.

This chain connects TRBV7-9 to TRBJ1-1, with 7 bases matching TRBD1. The CDR3 consists of 18 residues. Germline CDR1 reads SEHNR; CDR2 reads FQNEAQ (reference sequence). V shed 1 base and J 4 bases; nucleotides not matched to a gene: 15. CDR3 loop: CASSLGGGYRGRVTEAFF. DNA for the CDR3: TGTGCCAGCAGCTTAGGAGGGGGGTACAGGGGCCGAGTCACTGAAGCTTTCTTT.

J is TRBJ2-7 and V is TRBV6-5, with D maybe TRBD1 (6 bases). Germline values: CDR1 MNHEY, CDR2 SVGAGI. Deletions cut 6 bases from V and 2 bases from J, with 14 bases between. This CDR3 is built from 14 residues. In DNA, the CDR3 is TGTGCCAGCAGCATCCGGGACAAAGCCTACGAGCAGTACTTC. Protein product: CASSIRDKAYEQYF.

The gene calls are TRBV24-1 and TRBJ1-1, with 8 bases lining up with TRBD1. The CDR3 covers 12 residues. Unmatched junction bases numbered 5, after V lost 9 bases and J lost 6 bases. CDR1 and CDR2 from the germline V gene are KGHDR and SFDVKD. The CDR3 protein is CATAGQASEAFF. CDR3 bases: TGTGCCACCGCGGGACAGGCATCTGAAGCTTTCTTT.

The CDR3 reads CASSLAADSLYGYTF. The CDR3 coding sequence is TGTGCCAGCAGCTTAGCGGCGGACAGCCTCTATGGCTACACCTTC. The V call is TRBV11-1, the J call TRBJ1-2; a possible D gene is TRBD1 (6 bases). Trimming removed 0 bases from V and 4 bases from J, with 12 bases in between. There are 15 residues in the CDR3. Germline-derived CDR1 and CDR2 are SGHAT and FQDESV (reference sequence).

This clone was seen once. The chain is built from TRBV19 and TRBJ1-6; D uncertain. V lost 2 bases and J lost 7, with 3 bases in between. Per germline, CDR1 LNHDA and CDR2 SQIVND (reference sequence). This CDR3 spans 12 amino acids. This CDR3 reads CASSIQNSPLHF. CDR3 coding DNA: TGTGCCAGTAGTATACAGAATTCACCCCTCCACTTT.

The chain carries TRBV6-5 and TRBJ1-5; D not resolved. The CDR3 is 14 amino acids. Trimming removed 2 bases at V and 4 bases at J, with 9 bases between. The germline V gene encodes CDR1 MNHEY and CDR2 SVGAGI. CDR3 nucleotides: TGTGCCAGCAGTTACACTTCTAAGAATCAGCCCCAGCATTTT. Its protein product is CASSYTSKNQPQHF.